These 24 T cell receptor beta chains originate from one sample sequenced in a study of OX40 agonist ivuxolimab in advanced cancers. Clones were read by immunoSEQ multiplex PCR, and TCRdb kept only the in-frame ones, dropping some. The data show approximately 12,000 clones, with over 80% seen just once and 8.5% to 12% held by the top ten. Source: CD4+ or CD8+ T cells sorted from blood, taken in a trial of the OX40 agonist ivuxolimab. These receptors were obtained from an adult with an advanced solid tumor such as melanoma, head and neck, liver or kidney cancer.

CDR3 sequence: CASSLAGGYNEQFF. Here the CDR3 DNA reads TGTGCCAGCTCACTAGCGGGAGGGTACAATGAGCAGTTCTTC. The V and J genes are TRBV25-1 and TRBJ2-1; TRBD2 matches 13 bases. This CDR3 has 14 amino acids. CDR1 and CDR2 from the germline V gene are MGHDK and SYGVNS. Germline trimming cut 8 bases from V and 4 bases from J; bases unmatched to any gene: 2.

The chain joins TRBV7-3 to TRBJ2-1; 7 nucleotides line up with TRBD2. This CDR3 spans 14 amino acids. Looked up from germline, CDR1 is SGHTA and CDR2 is FQGTGA. The junction had 4 bases not matched to a gene; V was cut back by 0 bases and J by 8 bases. The CDR3 coding sequence is TGTGCCAGCAGCTTAACCCCTAGCGGCGATGAGCAGTTCTTC. This translates into CASSLTPSGDEQFF.

The rearrangement joins TRBV7-3 to TRBJ2-5; no definite D call. V was shortened by 0 bases and J by 4 bases, with 9 bases between the two germline ends. This CDR3 spans 14 amino acids. CDR1 and CDR2 (germline): SGHTA, FQGTGA. CDR3 protein: CASSLTGSLETQYF. CDR3 in DNA: TGTGCCAGCAGCTTAACAGGGTCCCTAGAGACCCAGTACTTC.

This clone was found once. This rearrangement joins TRBV28 to TRBJ2-5; D not certain. The DNA end is a closer match to TRBJ2-7, so the J assignment may be wrong. CDR3 size: 16 residues. Germline V gene data show CDR1 as MDHEN and CDR2 as SYDVKM. CDR3 nucleotides: TGTGCCACCACAAAACCCCAGAGTTTTAGCTCCTACGAGCAGTACTTC. Translation: CATTKPQSFSSYEQYF.

This chain links TRBV6-5 with TRBJ2-1; 12 nucleotides line up with TRBD2. V was pared by 5 bases and J by 3 bases, with 2 bases of the junction left unmatched. The CDR3 contains 15 residues. Germline assignment: CDR1 MNHEY and CDR2 SVGAGI. CDR3 sequence (DNA): TGTGCCAGCAGTCTAGCGGGAGGGGACTACAATGAGCAGTTCTTC. This codes for CASSLAGGDYNEQFF.

The rearrangement links TRBV7-9 to TRBJ2-7, with 7 bases fitting TRBD1. V dropped 5 bases and J dropped 3; count of bases not matched to a gene: 4. In germline, CDR1 is SEHNR, CDR2 FQNEAQ (reference sequence). CDR3 length: 13 amino acids. CDR3 in DNA: TGTGCCAGCAGCGAGGGACAGTACTACGAGCAGTACTTC. It is translated as CASSEGQYYEQYF.

The chain combines TRBV9 with TRBJ2-1; D gene ambiguous. The CDR3 loop spans 12 amino acids. Germline values: CDR1 SGDLS, CDR2 YYNGEE. Trimming pared 0 bases from V and 10 bases from J, leaving 8 bases between. The CDR3 here is CASSVGGREQFF. Written as DNA, the CDR3 is TGTGCCAGCAGCGTAGGCGGACGGGAGCAGTTCTTC.

CDR3 sequence: CASRLSAGRSEAFF. The CDR3 nucleotides read TGTGCCAGCAGACTATCGGCAGGCCGTTCTGAAGCTTTCTTT. V and J are TRBV6-5 and TRBJ1-1; D uncertain. The ends were cut back, 6 bases at V and 6 bases at J, with 17 bases in the middle. The length of the CDR3 is 14 residues. Germline CDR1 reads MNHEY; CDR2 reads SVGAGI.

The chain carries TRBV28 and TRBJ2-1, with 8 bases fitting TRBD2. V lost 5 bases to trimming and J lost 0 bases; unmatched junction nucleotides: 9. Germline V gene sequence: CDR1 MDHEN, CDR2 SYDVKM. This CDR3 contains 17 residues. The CDR3 loop is CASSRATGGHSYNEQFF. CDR3 bases: TGTGCCAGCAGTAGGGCTACGGGAGGGCACTCCTACAATGAGCAGTTCTTC.

This rearrangement joins TRBV7-9 to TRBJ2-5; 8 nucleotides agree with TRBD2. Germline V lookup: CDR1 SEHNR, CDR2 FQNEAQ (reference sequence). Trimming removed 7 bases from V and 13 bases from J; junction bases left unmatched: 8. There are 11 residues in the CDR3. The chain's CDR3 is CASNTTSGRYF. The DNA for the CDR3 is TGTGCCAGCAACACCACTAGCGGCCGGTACTTC.

The sample holds one count of this clone. The V call is TRBV4-2, the J call TRBJ2-7; the match to TRBD1 covers 8 bases. Trimming removed 3 bases from V and 4 bases from J; junction bases left unmatched: 5. The CDR3 runs 14 residues. From germline, CDR1 is LGHNA and CDR2 YNFKEQ. The CDR3 here is CASSHRGTGYEQYF. The CDR3 DNA follows: TGTGCCAGCAGCCATCGGGGGACAGGTTACGAGCAGTACTTC.

The V gene is TRBV7-2, the J gene TRBJ1-2, with D perhaps matching TRBD1 (6 bases). This CDR3 comprises 12 residues. The V end lost 5 bases, the J end lost 4 bases, and 8 bases lay between the germline ends. CDR1 is SGHTA and CDR2 is FQGNSA in the germline V gene. Here the CDR3 reads CASSQDSYGYTF. In DNA form, the CDR3 reads TGTGCCAGCAGCCAGGACAGCTATGGCTACACCTTC.

The chain links TRBV4-3 to TRBJ2-1, with D perhaps matching TRBD1 (5 bases). The V gene lost 0 bases and the J gene lost 5 bases, with 11 bases spanning the gap. Germline V gene lookup returns CDR1 LGHNA and CDR2 YSLEER. The CDR3 contains 15 residues. Here the CDR3 reads CASSQDHRSNNEQFF. DNA for the CDR3: TGCGCCAGCAGCCAAGATCACAGGTCTAACAATGAGCAGTTCTTC.

The chain employs TRBV5-1 and TRBJ2-7; no firm D call. CDR3 length: 12 amino acids. Trimming left V 0 bases short and J 6 bases short, with 7 bases between. Per the germline V gene, CDR1 is SGHRS and CDR2 is YFSETQ. CDR3 sequence (DNA): TGCGCCAGCAGCTTGGCCCCAGGCGAGCAGTACTTC. This gives the protein CASSLAPGEQYF. The variable domain in full, completed from reference TRBV5-1 and TRBJ2-7, reads KAGVTQTPRYLIKTRGQQVTLSCSPISGHRSVSWYQQTPGQGLQFLFEYFSETQRNKGNFPGRFSGRQFSNSRSEMNVSTLELGDSALYLCASSLAPGEQYFGPGTRLTVT.

V gene TRBV30 combines with J gene TRBJ1-5; D not resolved. The germline V and J ends were trimmed by 0 bases and 4 bases, with 10 bases remaining between them. There are 14 residues in the CDR3. Germline V gene lookup returns CDR1 GTSNPN and CDR2 SVGIG (reference sequence). The CDR3 protein is CAWSVRGLNQPQHF. CDR3 nucleotide sequence: TGTGCCTGGAGTGTACGTGGTTTGAATCAGCCCCAGCATTTT. Full variable domain (rest looked up from reference TRBV30 and TRBJ1-5): SQTIHQWPATLVQPVGSPLSLECTVEGTSNPNLYWYRQAAGRGLQLLFYSVGIGQISSEVPQNLSASRPQDRQFILSSKKLLLSDSGFYLCAWSVRGLNQPQHFGDGTRLSIL.

This clone has just one count. The chain links TRBV5-6 to TRBJ1-2; the match to TRBD1 covers 8 bases. The V gene's germline CDR1 is SGHDT and CDR2 YYEEEE. This CDR3 has 15 amino acids. V dropped 1 base and J dropped 5; count of bases not matched to a gene: 7. This CDR3 is CASSLNPTGAYGYTF. CDR3 nucleotides: TGTGCCAGCAGCTTGAACCCGACAGGGGCGTATGGCTACACCTTC.

This clone came up a few times. The chain recombines TRBV7-9 with TRBJ2-1; D is unclear. Trimming pared 8 bases from V and 5 bases from J, leaving 4 bases between. The CDR3 covers 10 residues. From germline, CDR1 is SEHNR and CDR2 FQNEAQ (reference sequence). The CDR3 nucleotides are TGTGCCAGCGGCGACAATGAGCAGTTCTTC. This translates into CASGDNEQFF.

This clone was seen a handful of times. The chain joins TRBV19 to TRBJ1-2; 7 bases are shared with TRBD1. Per germline, CDR1 LNHDA and CDR2 SQIVND (reference sequence). The CDR3 totals 12 residues. The trim removed 8 bases at V and 7 bases at J, leaving 7 bases unmatched. CDR3 protein: CASSRRGSGYTF. CDR3 sequence (DNA): TGTGCCAGTTCACGCAGGGGGTCTGGCTACACCTTC. The complete variable domain, with remaining parts taken from reference TRBV19 and TRBJ1-2, reads DGGITQSPKYLFRKEGQNVTLSCEQNLNHDAMYWYRQDPGQGLRLIYYSQIVNDFQKGDIAEGYSVSREKKESFPLTVTSAQKNPTAFYLCASSRRGSGYTFGSGTRLTVV.

The chain joins TRBV9 to TRBJ1-2; the D is unclear. Trimming pared 3 bases from V and 3 bases from J, leaving 12 bases between. The CDR3 is made up of 14 amino acids. Germline loops: CDR1 SGDLS, CDR2 YYNGEE. The CDR3 DNA is TGTGCCAGCAGCGGTGTATCAGGATACTATGGCTACACCTTC. Translated, it gives CASSGVSGYYGYTF.

This clone came up a few times. CDR3 sequence reads: CASSETGTENGYTF. CDR3 sequence (DNA): TGTGCCAGCAGCGAAACCGGGACAGAGAATGGCTACACCTTC. V is TRBV9 and J is TRBJ1-2; 7 positions match TRBD1. The CDR3 contains 14 residues. Germline CDR1 reads SGDLS; CDR2 reads YYNGEE. With 3 bases clipped from V and 6 bases from J, the junction kept 8 bases outside the gene matches.

The rearrangement joins TRBV5-6 to TRBJ2-7, with D perhaps matching TRBD2 (7 bases). V lost 1 base and J 7 bases, leaving 15 bases between the germline ends. Germline CDR1 reads SGHDT; CDR2 reads YYEEEE. The CDR3 consists of 14 residues. CDR3 bases: TGTGCCAGCAGCTTGTACTGGGAGGGGGGGGAGCAGTACTTC. This translates into CASSLYWEGGEQYF.

The V call is TRBV7-3, the J call TRBJ2-5; D gene ambiguous. This CDR3 spans 15 amino acids. Per the germline V gene, CDR1 is SGHTA and CDR2 is FQGTGA. The V end was cut by 5 bases, the J end by 1 base, with 14 bases between. The DNA of the CDR3 is TGTGCCAGCAGCCCCGTGGGCGGAACCCAAGAGACCCAGTACTTC. Translating it yields CASSPVGGTQETQYF.

This rearrangement joins TRBV7-6 to TRBJ1-2; 8 nucleotides line up with TRBD1. The V gene end was trimmed by 5 bases and the J gene end by 0 bases; junction bases not matched to a gene: 2. The germline V gene has CDR1 SGHVS and CDR2 FNYEAQ. The CDR3 loop spans 14 amino acids. CDR3 in DNA: TGTGCCAGCAGCCCACAGGGGGCTAACTATGGCTACACCTTC. It translates to CASSPQGANYGYTF. Filled out from reference TRBV7-6 and TRBJ1-2, the complete variable domain reads GAGVSQSPRYKVTKRGQDVALRCDPISGHVSLYWYRQALGQGPEFLTYFNYEAQQDKSGLPNDRFSAERPEGSISTLTIQRTEQRDSAMYRCASSPQGANYGYTFGSGTRLTVV.

The rearrangement joins TRBV9 to TRBJ2-7; D is perhaps TRBD2 (5 bases). Trimming shortened V by 5 bases and J by 1 base, and 10 bases separated the two germline ends. CDR3 length equals 13 residues. Germline V CDR1 and CDR2: SGDLS, YYNGEE. The CDR3 sequence is CASSAGGSYEQYF. The CDR3, as DNA: TGTGCCAGCAGTGCGGGCGGTTCCTACGAGCAGTACTTC.